This T cell receptor (beta chain) was captured by sequencing in a study of blood T cell repertoires in COVID-19 (dated by TCRdb to the early 2020s). Background on the whole study: Samples covering the acute and convalescent phases of COVID-19 were provided by collaborators in the United States, Italy and Spain. The prospective study material was composed of cDNA or gDNA derived from T cells, B-cell-depleted T cells, or PBMCs. A de-identified subject ID, COVID-19 status, age in years and sex were almost always included in the sample metadata. Subjects who had been exposed to COVID-19, were actively infected with it, or had recovered from it provided the deeply sampled blood TCRbeta repertoires that made up the dataset. Where available, HLA class I and class II types were obtained from metadata supplied by the sample provider rather than from assay-based typing. Samples were obtained from the ongoing ImmuneRACE study (first 160 participants) and from approximately 1,200 subjects provided by 6 global collaborators. The repertoires were released in a freely available public database intended as a resource for research on the immune response to SARS-CoV-2.

TCRbeta CDR3 regions were amplified from genomic DNA by means of the immunoSEQ Assay, a bias-controlled multiplex PCR. The authors' analysis ran thus. Within the assay, amplification of reference gene primers was used to estimate how many nucleated cells each sample contained. To quantify the absolute abundance of each unique TCRbeta CDR3 rearrangement, sequence reads were collapsed and filtered. Productive Simpson clonality was computed per sample as the square root of Simpson's diversity index over productive rearrangements. TCRdb retrieved this table from immuneACCESS and kept in-frame rearrangements only. Not all clones are present; in checked studies, unresolved V genes account for under half, and no reason is known for the remainder. The V and J calls and clone size were taken over from that table, and D and trimming were inferred from the DNA. The sample contains 350,000 to 500,000 clones, about 88% of them found a single time. Of the sample, about 1.4% is held by the ten largest clones.

As regards this clone: This clone's antigen is unknown. No much larger clonotype is one base removed from it; base qualities were not supplied.

Ends trimmed: V by 6 bases, J by 4 bases; bases unmatched to a gene: 10. For CDR1 and CDR2, the germline V gene lists SGHVS and FQNEAQ. Spanning cysteine to phenylalanine, the CDR3 consists of 15 amino acids. The retained sequence is limited to the CDR3, 45 bases, with the frame set at the first base. Findings and caveats that apply to the study as a whole: How much clinical and demographic metadata was included differed by source and by participant, and the metadata was provided uncurated.

Participants in the prospective study were enrolled through a virtual design, were aged roughly 18 to 90 years, and lived in approximately 25 United States geographic areas. To assign participants to cohorts, the prospective study relied on clinical history that participants themselves reported in a screening survey and a study questionnaire. Exposed participants were defined as having been in contact with someone with a PCR-confirmed or clinician-diagnosed COVID-19 case within 2 weeks of study entry. Each participant in the prospective study had whole blood, serum and a nasopharyngeal or oropharyngeal swab collected by mobile phlebotomists. Additional blood draws and questionnaires over an approximately two-month period could optionally be provided by prospective study participants. Before DNA extraction, prospective study blood samples were shipped either frozen or at room temperature.

This chain joins TRBV7-8 to TRBJ2-7; 9 bases in the junction line up with TRBD2. The source is a woman younger than 35 who had been exposed to COVID-19. The sequenced sample consisted of PBMCs or T cells enriched from blood (not recorded which). The DNA reads as follows: TGTGCCAGCAGGATACTCGATAGCGGGAGTTACGAGCAGTACTTC. It translates as CASRILDSGSYEQYF.